This T cell receptor (beta chain) was recovered during a study of breast tumors, draining lymph nodes, adjacent tissues. Notes on the study in general: Data fit most tumor T cells coming from lymph node, expanding in tumor. Compared with lymph nodes, tumors were less diverse; compared with nontumor tissue, more.

This clonotype was recorded only once. What it recognizes is unknown. The lymph nodes were axillary draining lymph nodes from breast cancer patients. TCRdb called the multiplex PCR reads again in MiXCR, with one record for every CDR3 protein. The sample includes about 180,000 distinct CDR3 sequences, around a third seen only once; the top ten take about 3.9%. Sequencing was performed on axillary lymph node tissue. The receptor comes from a female donor with breast cancer. Some clones in this sample may be carry-over from other donors' samples.

In DNA form, the CDR3 reads TGCAGCGCGGGGGTGGGGACTAACTATGGCTACACCTTC. Encoded protein: CSAGVGTNYGYTF. The chain couples TRBV29-1 to TRBJ1-2, with D possibly being TRBD1 (5 bases). The CDR3 extends over 13 amino acids. Looked up from germline, CDR1 is SQVTM and CDR2 is ANQGSEA. Deletions cut 7 bases from V and 0 bases from J, with 12 bases between.